The clone carrying this T cell receptor beta chain was observed a few times. Its cognate antigen is unknown. The observed sequence ends 3 residues before the CDR3 terminus, with the missing tail filled in from the germline J gene. Germline V lookup: CDR1 SGHVS, CDR2 FNYEAQ. Trimming cost V 6 bases and J 5 bases, with 22 bases left between them. The CDR3 length is 16 residues. Donors gave roughly 5 to 8 ml heparinized peripheral whole blood. The data belong to a study of T cell clonality in common variable immunodeficiency. Findings and caveats of the study: Authors noted CVID clonality's cause needs subpopulation repertoire sequencing. Common variable immunodeficiency TCR beta sequences reportedly had fewer deletions and N-nucleotide insertions. Shared TCRbeta clones were fewer between CVID subjects than controls.

The protocol was immunoSEQ multiplex PCR, while the TCRdb copy is restricted to in-frame clones and leaves out a portion. This sample comprises around 30,000 clones, none seen once only. The V and J genes are TRBV7-6 and TRBJ2-5; a weak D match, TRBD2 (5 bases). The sequencing sample was made of peripheral blood mononuclear cells. This TCR derives from a human donor with common variable immunodeficiency. The sequenced part of the CDR3 DNA is TGTGCCAGCAGTGCTAGACGGGGTGGGCGCCGTGAGACC. Protein: CASSARRGGRRET. The full CDR3 protein is CASSARRGGRRETQYF.